These 20 T cell receptor beta chains were sequenced from one sample in a study of T cells after yellow fever vaccination. TCRdb re-called the 5' RACE reads with MiXCR, one entry per CDR3 protein. The sample contains 200,000 to 300,000 distinct CDR3 sequences, over 6.5% of which appear only once. This specimen was CD4+ T cells sorted from PBMCs, taken on the day of the yellow fever booster vaccination. Receptors originate from a man aged 25 to 40 who received the YFV17D yellow fever vaccine.

This clonotype was observed at least ten times. CDR3: CASSRGGLAGHEQYF. Here the CDR3 DNA reads TGTGCCAGCAGCCGCGGGGGACTAGCGGGACACGAGCAGTACTTC. The chain employs TRBV7-2 and TRBJ2-7; 13 positions match TRBD2. Germline values: CDR1 SGHTA, CDR2 FQGNSA. The CDR3 spans 15 residues. With 5 bases clipped from V and 5 bases from J, the junction kept 6 bases outside the gene matches.

This clonotype was counted at least ten times. The chain links TRBV18 to TRBJ2-6; D is unresolved. The V gene lost 1 base and the J gene lost 2 bases, with 6 bases spanning the gap. This CDR3 is 15 amino acids long. CDR1 and CDR2 (germline): KGHSH, LQKENI. The CDR3 reads CASSPRSPGANVLTF. The CDR3 DNA is TGTGCCAGCTCACCACGATCGCCTGGGGCCAACGTCCTGACTTTC.

This clonotype was found many times. The chain links TRBV10-3 to TRBJ2-7; 11 bases line up with TRBD2. V lost 2 bases, J lost 1 base, and 7 bases stayed unmatched. This CDR3 region has 17 residues. Germline CDR1 and CDR2: ENHRY and SYGVKD. CDR3 protein: CAISETGRLAGSYEQYF. Here the CDR3 DNA reads TGTGCCATCAGTGAGACCGGGAGACTAGCGGGGTCCTACGAGCAGTACTTC.

The V and J genes are TRBV12-3 or TRBV12-4 and TRBJ1-3, with D perhaps matching TRBD1 (5 bases). The length of the CDR3 is 14 residues. Trimming left V 6 bases short and J 4 bases short, with 13 bases between. In nucleotides, the CDR3 is TGTGCCAGCAGAGAAGGGGCTGACGGAAACACCATATATTTT. This gives the protein CASREGADGNTIYF.

This clonotype was detected only a few times. The rearrangement links TRBV5-1 to TRBJ2-1; 15 bases fit TRBD2. V lost 3 bases and J lost 6; bases outside the gene matches: 10. The CDR3 has 18 amino acids. Germline V gene data show CDR1 as SGHRS and CDR2 as YFSETQ. CDR3 residues: CASSSRGLAGGMSNEQFF. As DNA, the CDR3 is TGCGCCAGCAGCTCGCGGGGACTAGCGGGAGGTATGAGCAATGAGCAGTTCTTC.

This clonotype has just a few counts. The genes are TRBV20-1 and TRBJ1-1; D is uncertain. From germline, CDR1 is DFQATT and CDR2 SNEGSKA (reference sequence). Trimming removed 2 bases from V and 0 bases from J, with 7 bases in between. This CDR3 contains 13 residues. CDR3 bases: TGCAGTGCTAGAAACCCCATGAACACTGAAGCTTTCTTT. Translated, it gives CSARNPMNTEAFF.

The sample holds a few counts of this clonotype. V usage is TRBV2 and J usage is TRBJ2-2, with 12 bases identical to TRBD2. This CDR3 spans 15 amino acids. J gave up 7 bases and V 2 bases, and 2 bases lay outside the gene matches. CDR1 and CDR2 (germline): SNHLY, FYNNEI. The DNA of the CDR3 is TGTGCCAGCAGTGAATCGACTAGCGGGAGCGGGGAGCTGTTTTTT. Translating gives CASSESTSGSGELFF.

This clonotype was detected a few times. The genes are TRBV18 and TRBJ2-7; perhaps TRBD1 as D (6 bases). V shed 0 bases and J shed 0 bases, with 18 bases lying between them. The CDR3 runs 18 residues. Germline V gene lookup returns CDR1 KGHSH and CDR2 LQKENI. CDR3 residues: CASSPPSSIRDNSYEQYF. The CDR3, as DNA: TGTGCCAGCTCACCACCAAGTAGTATTCGGGACAACTCCTACGAGCAGTACTTC.

This chain connects TRBV18 to TRBJ2-7; D possibly corresponds to TRBD1 (5 bases). V was pared by 2 bases and J by 4 bases, with 15 bases between. Germline V gives CDR1 KGHSH, CDR2 LQKENI. CDR3 length: 15 residues. The CDR3 region is CASSPTGRAPYEQYF. The CDR3 bases are TGTGCCAGCTCACCAACCGGCAGGGCCCCTTACGAGCAGTACTTC. Combining the CDR3 with reference TRBV18 and TRBJ2-7 gives the whole variable domain NAGVMQNPRHLVRRRGQEARLRCSPMKGHSHVYWYRQLPEEGLKFMVYLQKENIIDESGMPKERFSAEFPKEGPSILRIQQVVRGDSAAYFCASSPTGRAPYEQYFGPGTRLTVT.

The genes are TRBV6-1 and TRBJ2-3; D might be TRBD2 (5 bases). This CDR3 contains 14 residues. Trimming shortened V by 6 bases and J by 8 bases, and 18 bases separated the two germline ends. The V gene's germline CDR1 is MNHNS and CDR2 SASEGT. CDR3 nucleotide sequence: TGTGCCAGCAGAGGACTCCCGGAAGGTGTTACGCAGTATTTT. Residues: CASRGLPEGVTQYF.

This clonotype has only a few counts. The chain couples TRBV20-1 to TRBJ2-5, with D perhaps TRBD1 (5 bases). CDR3 length: 16 residues. The ends were cut back, 0 bases at V and 0 bases at J, with 14 bases in the middle. Per germline, CDR1 DFQATT and CDR2 SNEGSKA (reference sequence). The CDR3 bases are TGCAGTGCTAGAGATCCCCGGCGACAGTACCAAGAGACCCAGTACTTC. Its translation: CSARDPRRQYQETQYF.

This clonotype has more than one count but fewer than ten. The genes are TRBV20-1 and TRBJ2-1; TRBD2 matches at 12 bases. This CDR3 is 17 amino acids long. Germline trimming cut 0 bases from V and 5 bases from J; bases unmatched to any gene: 8. Germline V gene lookup returns CDR1 DFQATT and CDR2 SNEGSKA (reference sequence). CDR3 in DNA: TGCAGTGCTAGAGATCCCGCGACTAGCGGGAGAGACAATGAGCAGTTCTTC. It specifies CSARDPATSGRDNEQFF.

This clonotype has ten or more counts. This chain joins TRBV20-1 and TRBJ1-4; perhaps TRBD1 as D (5 bases). Germline values: CDR1 DFQATT, CDR2 SNEGSKA (reference sequence). CDR3 length equals 14 residues. Trimming took 2 bases from V and 4 from J, leaving 11 bases between them. This CDR3 is CSARPDSLNEKLFF. DNA for the CDR3: TGCAGTGCTAGACCCGACAGCCTTAATGAAAAACTGTTTTTT.

This clonotype was seen many times. The gene calls are TRBV20-1 and TRBJ2-7, with D perhaps matching TRBD2 (6 bases). Trimming stripped 4 bases from V and 2 bases from J, with 15 bases between. CDR1 and CDR2 (germline): DFQATT, SNEGSKA (reference sequence). The CDR3 is made up of 14 amino acids. The CDR3 protein is CSATGGSATYEQYF. In DNA, the CDR3 is TGCAGTGCTACCGGGGGTAGCGCGACCTACGAGCAGTACTTC.

Here the CDR3 DNA reads TGTGCCAGTAGTATGAAGGGAGTAAATAACTATGGCTACACCTTC. Protein sequence: CASSMKGVNNYGYTF. This chain connects TRBV19 to TRBJ1-2, with D unresolved. Looked up from germline, CDR1 is LNHDA and CDR2 is SQIVND (reference sequence). Trimming shortened V by 3 bases and J by 1 base, and 12 bases separated the two germline ends. There are 15 residues in the CDR3.

This clonotype was detected only a few times. The chain recombines TRBV7-2 with TRBJ2-3, with TRBD2 identical over 8 bases. This CDR3 is built from 15 residues. Germline CDR1 reads SGHTA; CDR2 reads FQGNSA. V trimming: 4 bases; J trimming: 2 bases; junction bases outside the gene matches: 5. CDR3 nucleotides: TGTGCCAGCAGCTCACTAGCGGCCCCCACAGATACGCAGTATTTT. Its protein is CASSSLAAPTDTQYF. The variable domain in full, with the rest retrieved from reference TRBV7-2 and TRBJ2-3, is GAGVSQSPSNKVTEKGKDVELRCDPISGHTALYWYRQSLGQGLEFLIYFQGNSAPDKSGLPSDRFSAERTGGSVSTLTIQRTQQEDSAVYLCASSSLAAPTDTQYFGPGTRLTVL.

J is TRBJ1-4 and V is TRBV12-3 or TRBV12-4; 8 bases line up with TRBD1. There are 13 residues in the CDR3. V shed 10 bases, J shed 4 bases, and the junction held 5 bases outside the gene matches. CDR3 sequence reads: CATNRGDNEKLFF. CDR3 nucleotide sequence: TGTGCCACAAACAGGGGGGATAATGAAAAACTGTTTTTT.

This chain connects TRBV27 to TRBJ1-1, with 7 nucleotides matching TRBD1. The V segment lost 5 bases and the J segment 4 bases; nucleotides outside the gene matches: 4. Germline V CDR1 and CDR2: MNHEY, SMNVEV (reference sequence). CDR3 size: 13 residues. CDR3 in DNA: TGTGCCAGCAGTGACACAGGGGCCACTGAAGCTTTCTTT. It is translated as CASSDTGATEAFF.

Ten or more counts support this clonotype. The V call is TRBV28, the J call TRBJ2-1; no firm D call. Looked up from germline, CDR1 is MDHEN and CDR2 is SYDVKM. Trimming removed 8 bases at V and 10 bases at J, with 9 bases between. The CDR3 extends over 10 amino acids. The CDR3 bases are TGTGCCAGCTCCGTCCGCGAGCAGTTCTTC. This sequence encodes CASSVREQFF.

The V and J genes are TRBV10-3 and TRBJ2-3; 7 bases are shared with TRBD2. V shed 10 bases, J shed 1 base, and the junction held 11 bases outside the gene matches. This CDR3 has 15 residues. Germline V CDR1 and CDR2: ENHRY, SYGVKD. Here the CDR3 DNA reads TGTGCCACTAGGGACGTCGCGGGAGGCACAGATACGCAGTATTTT. Its protein is CATRDVAGGTDTQYF.